A selection of T cell receptor beta chains follows, all from one sample in a study of T cell repertoires in cytomegalovirus infection. In TCRdb, the reads were re-called with MiXCR into one record per CDR3 protein. The data show about 400,000 distinct CDR3 sequences, approximately 18% seen once. Sequenced input: PBMCs. The receptors here all came from a human donor in good health (CMV status not recorded). Some clones in this sample may be carry-over from other donors' samples. Each CDR3 is given with its conserved first and last residue. D genes are given only for firm matches. Clone size is given for some rows only: seen once, a few or many times, or a class if the clone is expanded.

TRBV12-3/TRBV12-4	TRBD1	TRBJ2-1	.	CASSFQGAHSYNEQFF	TGTGCCAGCAGTTTCCAGGGGGCCCACTCCTACAATGAGCAGTTCTTC
TRBV2	TRBD2	TRBJ2-5	.	CASSPGGGGQETQYF	TGTGCCAGCAGCCCCGGGGGGGGTGGACAAGAGACCCAGTACTTC
TRBV15	TRBD1	TRBJ2-3	.	CATSRDRASDTQYF	TGTGCCACCAGCAGGGACAGGGCATCAGATACGCAGTATTTT
TRBV7-2	TRBD2	TRBJ2-1	many	CASSQALGGGRRNEQFF	TGTGCCAGCAGCCAAGCCCTCGGGGGCGGGAGGCGTAATGAGCAGTTCTTC
TRBV7-2	.	TRBJ1-5	many	CASSLVGGGGPNSNQPQHF	TGTGCCAGCAGCTTAGTGGGGGGGGGGGGGCCGAACTCCAATCAGCCCCAGCATTTT
TRBV2	.	TRBJ1-2	.	CASSEETDGYTF	TGTGCCAGCAGTGAGGAGACAGATGGCTACACCTTC
TRBV6-2/TRBV6-3	TRBD1	TRBJ1-5	few	CASSYDRVGNQPQHF	TGTGCCAGCAGTTACGACAGGGTGGGCAATCAGCCCCAGCATTTT
TRBV12-3/TRBV12-4	.	TRBJ1-4	many	CASSRTRDNEKLFF	TGTGCCAGCAGTCGGACCCGAGATAATGAAAAACTGTTTTTT
TRBV5-4	.	TRBJ2-3	many	CASSPRIPDVDTQYF	TGTGCCAGCAGCCCACGAATCCCTGATGTAGATACGCAGTATTTT
TRBV6-4	TRBD2	TRBJ2-7	.	CASMGGGTTHYEQYF	TGTGCCAGCATGGGGGGGGGTACAACACACTACGAGCAGTACTTC
TRBV20-1	TRBD1	TRBJ2-1	.	CSAAGTGHNEQFF	TGCAGTGCTGCCGGGACAGGTCACAATGAGCAGTTCTTC
TRBV29-1	.	TRBJ1-1	.	CSVEKGRGSEAFF	TGCAGCGTTGAAAAAGGGAGAGGCAGTGAAGCTTTCTTT
TRBV7-9	TRBD2	TRBJ2-1	many	CASSPHTGGFDEQFF	TGTGCCAGCAGCCCCCACACGGGGGGATTTGATGAGCAGTTCTTC
TRBV7-2	.	TRBJ1-2	many	CASSPDKNYGYTF	TGTGCCAGCAGCCCTGACAAGAATTATGGCTACACCTTC
TRBV6-2/TRBV6-3	.	TRBJ2-7	.	CASSYSNKQYF	TGTGCCAGCAGTTACTCGAACAAGCAGTACTTC
TRBV23-1	.	TRBJ2-1	few	CASSQGGHRVPFF	TGCGCCAGCAGTCAAGGAGGACATCGGGTTCCGTTCTTC
TRBV4-1	.	TRBJ1-5	few	CASSQVGGSDSNQPQHF	TGCGCCAGCAGCCAAGTAGGGGGAAGTGATAGCAATCAGCCCCAGCATTTT
TRBV7-6	.	TRBJ2-1	.	CASSPRGASLGEQFF	TGTGCCAGCAGCCCGAGGGGGGCTAGCTTGGGTGAGCAGTTCTTC
TRBV7-9	TRBD2	TRBJ2-1	many	CASSSLRLAEDNEQFF	TGTGCCAGCAGCTCACTAAGACTAGCGGAGGACAATGAGCAGTTCTTC
TRBV7-2	.	TRBJ1-5	many	CASSPTYSNQPQHF	TGTGCCAGCAGCCCGACCTATAGCAATCAGCCCCAGCATTTT
TRBV7-2	.	TRBJ1-5	many	CASSLGAGFQPQHF	TGTGCCAGCAGCTTAGGGGCAGGTTTTCAGCCCCAGCATTTT
TRBV20-1	.	TRBJ2-7	.	CSAREYGYSYEQYF	TGCAGTGCTAGAGAGTACGGCTATTCCTACGAGCAGTACTTC
TRBV4-1	.	TRBJ1-1	.	CASSPRYPQSEAFF	TGCGCCAGCAGCCCCCGATATCCCCAATCTGAAGCTTTCTTT
TRBV24-1	TRBD1	TRBJ2-3	few	CATSDLGQGAITDTQYF	TGTGCCACCAGTGACCTGGGACAGGGGGCTATCACAGATACGCAGTATTTT
TRBV20-1	.	TRBJ2-1	few	CSALNPRREQFF	TGCAGTGCTCTGAACCCACGAAGGGAGCAGTTCTTC
TRBV3-1	.	TRBJ2-2	few	CASSQMTGPTGELFF	TGTGCCAGCAGCCAAATGACAGGCCCAACCGGGGAGCTGTTTTTT
TRBV7-2	TRBD1	TRBJ1-2	many	CASSLGTGGGLVYGYTF	TGTGCCAGCAGCTTAGGAACAGGGGGAGGATTAGTCTATGGCTACACCTTC
TRBV19	TRBD2	TRBJ2-1	few	CASTSGKSYNEQFF	TGTGCCAGTACCAGCGGGAAAAGCTACAATGAGCAGTTCTTC
TRBV7-2	.	TRBJ2-5	many	CASSLDRATQYF	TGTGCCAGCAGCTTAGATCGGGCGACCCAGTACTTC
TRBV19	.	TRBJ1-5	.	CASSPGPQPQHF	TGTGCCAGTAGTCCTGGACCGCAGCCCCAGCATTTT
TRBV7-2	.	TRBJ2-1	many	CASSAGVHNEQFF	TGTGCCAGCAGCGCCGGGGTTCACAATGAGCAGTTCTTC
TRBV5-1	TRBD1	TRBJ2-1	many	CASALQGSSYNEQFF	TGCGCCAGCGCCTTACAGGGGAGCTCCTACAATGAGCAGTTCTTC
TRBV5-1	TRBD2	TRBJ2-1	many	CASSFKKPPGLAGVGNEQFF	TGCGCCAGCAGCTTCAAAAAGCCGCCGGGACTAGCGGGAGTGGGCAATGAGCAGTTCTTC
TRBV19	.	TRBJ1-2	many	CASSMDYLGEIYGYTF	TGTGCCAGTAGTATGGATTACTTAGGGGAGATCTATGGCTACACCTTC
TRBV5-1	.	TRBJ2-7	many	CASSEQQGKGEQYF	TGCGCCAGCAGCGAGCAGCAGGGAAAGGGCGAGCAGTACTTC
TRBV5-1	.	TRBJ1-4	.	CASSLMGDATNEKLFF	TGCGCCAGCAGCTTGATGGGGGACGCAACTAATGAAAAACTGTTTTTT
TRBV7-2	.	TRBJ1-2	many	CASSSARGDGYTF	TGTGCCAGCAGCTCCGCCCGGGGGGATGGCTACACCTTC
TRBV3-1	.	TRBJ2-5	.	CASSQEGRGPYQETQYF	TGTGCCAGCAGCCAAGAGGGGAGAGGACCGTACCAAGAGACCCAGTACTTC
TRBV20-1	.	TRBJ2-7	.	CSATLSGAHGSYEQYF	TGCAGTGCTACCCTTTCAGGAGCCCACGGGTCCTACGAGCAGTACTTC
TRBV6-2/TRBV6-3	.	TRBJ2-1	many	CASSYGTSSYNEQFF	TGTGCCAGCAGTTACGGGACAAGCTCCTACAATGAGCAGTTCTTC
TRBV5-4	TRBD1	TRBJ2-1	many	CASSVGQGAYNEQFF	TGTGCCAGCAGCGTGGGACAGGGGGCCTACAATGAGCAGTTCTTC
TRBV19	.	TRBJ1-5	.	CASSSTNYQPQHF	TGTGCCAGTAGTAGTACAAATTATCAGCCCCAGCATTTT
TRBV27	.	TRBJ2-7	.	CASTYRAGPSYEQYF	TGTGCCAGCACCTACCGGGCAGGGCCCTCCTACGAGCAGTACTTC
TRBV6-5	TRBD2	TRBJ2-1	.	CASSYQGEGQFF	TGTGCCAGCAGTTACCAAGGGGAGGGGCAGTTCTTC
TRBV7-2	.	TRBJ1-1	many	CASSYLYTEAFF	TGTGCCAGCAGCTACCTTTACACTGAAGCTTTCTTT
TRBV4-2	.	TRBJ2-7	.	CASSQDGGYEQYF	TGTGCCAGCAGCCAAGATGGCGGATACGAGCAGTACTTC
TRBV12-5	.	TRBJ2-3	many	CASGLDAWIRGETDTQYF	TGTGCTAGTGGTTTGGATGCCTGGATTCGCGGAGAGACAGATACGCAGTATTTT
TRBV7-2	.	TRBJ2-1	few	CASSLRLTAAEQFF	TGTGCCAGCAGCTTACGTCTAACCGCAGCTGAGCAGTTCTTC
TRBV7-8	.	TRBJ2-2	.	CASSLPGRTNTGELFF	TGTGCCAGCAGCTTACCGGGACGGACGAACACCGGGGAGCTGTTTTTT
TRBV12-3/TRBV12-4	.	TRBJ1-5	few	CASALRDSNQPQHF	TGTGCCAGTGCCTTAAGGGACAGCAATCAGCCCCAGCATTTT
TRBV5-4	TRBD1	TRBJ2-2	.	CASSLGGSGGPGELFF	TGTGCCAGCAGCTTGGGGGGGTCAGGGGGCCCCGGGGAGCTGTTTTTT
TRBV5-6	.	TRBJ2-7	.	CASSLRGTAYEQYF	TGTGCCAGCAGCCTTCGGGGGACAGCCTACGAGCAGTACTTC
TRBV6-1	TRBD1	TRBJ2-1	many	CASNRQGAVNEQFF	TGTGCCAGCAATCGACAGGGGGCAGTTAATGAGCAGTTCTTC
TRBV4-1	.	TRBJ1-6	.	CASSQPREGWRSPLHF	TGCGCCAGCAGCCAACCCCGTGAGGGATGGAGATCACCCCTCCACTTT
TRBV5-5	TRBD2	TRBJ2-1	.	CASSSSGTSGFEQFF	TGTGCCAGCAGCTCCTCCGGGACTAGCGGGTTTGAGCAGTTCTTC
TRBV7-8	TRBD1	TRBJ2-7	many	CASSNRDRYYEQYF	TGTGCCAGCAGCAACCGGGACAGGTACTACGAGCAGTACTTC
TRBV12-3/TRBV12-4	.	TRBJ1-5	many	CATSPPAAQGLWQPQHF	TGTGCCACCAGTCCCCCAGCGGCGCAGGGCCTTTGGCAGCCCCAGCATTTT
TRBV2	.	TRBJ2-1	few	CASSPSYRDEQFF	TGTGCCAGCAGCCCCTCATATCGGGATGAGCAGTTCTTC
TRBV7-2	TRBD2	TRBJ2-3	many	CASSLLAARTDTQYF	TGTGCCAGCAGCTTACTAGCGGCCCGCACAGATACGCAGTATTTT
TRBV3-1	.	TRBJ2-7	few	CASSQDGSFYEQYF	TGTGCCAGCAGCCAAGACGGGAGTTTCTACGAGCAGTACTTC